This TCR beta chain was recorded in a study of radiotherapy plus CTLA-4 blockade in lung cancer. The wider study: Of all patients, more than 15% responded objectively and around 31% showed disease control.

The length of the CDR3 is 15 residues. The V gene's germline CDR1 is MDHEN and CDR2 SYDVKM. Trimming pared 3 bases from V and 5 bases from J, leaving 16 bases between. A word on this clone: Its antigen is as yet unknown.

TCRdb keeps only in-frame clones here, not all; method: immunoSEQ multiplex PCR. This sample carries under 65,000 clones, approximately 84% of them seen once, and the ten largest clones take 6.1%. Patients had chemo-refractory metastatic non-small-cell lung cancer and received focal radiation plus CTLA-4 blockade that used ipilimumab. Study-wide findings and caveats: Following radiotherapy plus ipilimumab, tumor-derived TCR clones expanded in the blood.

The chain employs TRBV28 and TRBJ1-2; no reliable D call. The sequence derives from a human donor with non-small cell lung cancer whose response to radiotherapy plus ipilimumab could not be evaluated. The sample in question was peripheral blood, obtained from a patient treated with radiotherapy plus ipilimumab. Here the CDR3 DNA reads TGTGCCAGCAGTTTGGTTCCCGTTCGGGATTATGGCTACACCTTC. This codes for CASSLVPVRDYGYTF.